This T cell receptor (beta chain) was captured in a study of shared clonotypes between healthy human individuals. Terminally differentiated effector memory CD45RA+ cells were excluded from the naive CD8 cells, which were CD45RO-negative and positively selected for CCR7. The study's findings and limits: Estimated richness values were generally larger in naive subsets than in memory subsets. What limited the represented genetic and exposure-history diversity was the small number of donors. Clonotype sharing among donors, it was expected, would be affected by sequencing depth. A handful of donors showed sharing of 4.5% to 6% of naive CD4 clonotypes.

Concerning this clone: Its antigen remains unknown.

TCRdb's table, derived via immunoSEQ multiplex PCR, lists solely in-frame clones and lacks some. The table records more than 2 million clones, about 94% of them present only once. Germline-derived CDR1 and CDR2 are MNHEY and SMNVEV (reference sequence). V was cut by 7 bases and J by 4 bases, with 16 bases left in between. CDR3 length: 15 amino acids. The chain employs TRBV27 and TRBJ2-2, with unresolved D. This receptor was taken from a man in his late teens or twenties in good health. Some clones in this sample may be carry-over from other donors' samples. The sequenced sample was naive CD8+ T cells from PBMCs. The CDR3 DNA reads as TGTGCCAGCACATTGGGGTCCCCCTCCACCGGGGAGCTGTTTTTT. It translates to CASTLGSPSTGELFF.